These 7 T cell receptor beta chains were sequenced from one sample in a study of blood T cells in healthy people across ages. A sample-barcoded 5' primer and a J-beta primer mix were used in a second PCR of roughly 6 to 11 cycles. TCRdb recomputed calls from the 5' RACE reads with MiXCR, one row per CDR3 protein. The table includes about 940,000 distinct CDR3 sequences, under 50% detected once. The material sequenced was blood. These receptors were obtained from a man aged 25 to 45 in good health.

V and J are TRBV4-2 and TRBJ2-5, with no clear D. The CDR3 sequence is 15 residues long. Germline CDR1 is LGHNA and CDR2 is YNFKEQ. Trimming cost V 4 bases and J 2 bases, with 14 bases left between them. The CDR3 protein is CASSRSPVFQETQYF. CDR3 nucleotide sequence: TGTGCCAGCAGCCGATCTCCGGTTTTTCAAGAGACCCAGTACTTC.

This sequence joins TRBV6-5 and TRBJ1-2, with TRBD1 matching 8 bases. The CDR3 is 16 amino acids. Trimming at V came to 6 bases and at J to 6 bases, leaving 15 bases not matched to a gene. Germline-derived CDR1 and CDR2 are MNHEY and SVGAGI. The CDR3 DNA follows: TGTGCCAGCAGCCGCGTGCCAGGGGGCGCAACGGATGGCTACACCTTC. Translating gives CASSRVPGGATDGYTF.

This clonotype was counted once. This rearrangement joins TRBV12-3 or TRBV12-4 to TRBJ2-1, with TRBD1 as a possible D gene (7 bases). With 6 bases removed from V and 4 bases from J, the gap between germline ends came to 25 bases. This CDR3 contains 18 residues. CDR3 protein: CASSFESQGGGTYNEQFF. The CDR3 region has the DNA TGTGCCAGCAGCTTCGAATCCCAGGGGGGAGGCACTTACAATGAGCAGTTCTTC.

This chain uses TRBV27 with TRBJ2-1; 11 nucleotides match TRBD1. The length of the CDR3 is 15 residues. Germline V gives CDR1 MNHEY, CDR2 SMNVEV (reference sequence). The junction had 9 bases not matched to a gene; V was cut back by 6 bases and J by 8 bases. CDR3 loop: CASRRTGGAGHEQFF. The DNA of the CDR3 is TGTGCCAGCAGACGGACAGGGGGCGCAGGTCATGAGCAGTTCTTC.

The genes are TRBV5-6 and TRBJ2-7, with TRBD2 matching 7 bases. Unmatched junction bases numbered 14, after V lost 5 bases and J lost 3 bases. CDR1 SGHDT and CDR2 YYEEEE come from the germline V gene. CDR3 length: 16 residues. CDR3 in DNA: TGTGCCAGCAGGGCGGAATGGGGGGGGGACTTCTACGAGCAGTACTTC. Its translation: CASRAEWGGDFYEQYF.

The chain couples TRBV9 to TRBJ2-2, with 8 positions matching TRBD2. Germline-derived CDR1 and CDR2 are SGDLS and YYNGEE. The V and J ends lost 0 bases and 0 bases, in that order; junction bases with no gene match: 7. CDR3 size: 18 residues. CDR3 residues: CASSVGVAGLSNTGELFF. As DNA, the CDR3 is TGTGCCAGCAGCGTAGGGGTAGCGGGGCTATCGAACACCGGGGAGCTGTTTTTT. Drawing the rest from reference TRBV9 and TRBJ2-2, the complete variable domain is DSGVTQTPKHLITATGQRVTLRCSPRSGDLSVYWYQQSLDQGLQFLIQYYNGEERAKGNILERFSAQQFPDLHSELNLSSLELGDSALYFCASSVGVAGLSNTGELFFGEGSRLTVL.

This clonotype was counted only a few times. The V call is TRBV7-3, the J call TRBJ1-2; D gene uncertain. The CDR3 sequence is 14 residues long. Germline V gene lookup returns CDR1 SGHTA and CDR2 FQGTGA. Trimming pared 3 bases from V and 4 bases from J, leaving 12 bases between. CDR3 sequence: CASSFADKSYGYTF. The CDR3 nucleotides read TGTGCCAGCAGCTTCGCCGACAAGTCCTATGGCTACACCTTC.